One and the same sample provided the 28 T cell receptor beta chains below, sequenced in a study of PD-1 blockade in classical Hodgkin lymphoma. Sequencing used immunoSEQ multiplex PCR; TCRdb keeps in-frame clones, though not all of them. The sample has around 25,000 clones, about 86% seen once. Time point given: cycle 4 day 1 (C4D1), after more than five weeks of nivolumab. Each and every patient relapsed after autologous stem cell transplantation, and patients got differing brentuximab vedotin exposure. Sequencing used peripheral blood mononuclear cells (PBMCs), obtained before the fourth cycle of nivolumab. The receptors originated from a human donor with classical Hodgkin lymphoma.

The CDR3 region is CAIKGILNSPLHF. The CDR3 DNA is TGTGCCATCAAAGGGATACTTAATTCACCCCTCCACTTT. J is TRBJ1-6 and V is TRBV10-3, with D unclear. The CDR3 is made up of 13 amino acids. CDR1 is ENHRY and CDR2 is SYGVKD in the germline V gene. With 7 bases removed from V and 6 bases from J, the gap between germline ends came to 10 bases.

The chain employs TRBV9 and TRBJ2-1; 12 bases agree with TRBD2. The CDR3 has 18 amino acids. Germline CDR1 and CDR2: SGDLS and YYNGEE. J gave up 4 bases and V 2 bases, and 10 bases lay outside the gene matches. CDR3 sequence (DNA): TGTGCCAGCAGCGTTGACAAAAGGACTAGCGGGATGTACAATGAGCAGTTCTTC. Protein product: CASSVDKRTSGMYNEQFF.

The J gene is TRBJ1-6, the V gene TRBV10-2, with TRBD1 matching 8 bases. V was clipped by 10 bases and J by 8 bases; unmatched bases: 7. CDR3 length: 13 amino acids. The germline gives CDR1 WSHSY, CDR2 SAAADI. The CDR3 loop reads CATRQGLDSPLHF. The CDR3 DNA reads TGCGCCACAAGACAGGGGTTAGATTCACCCCTCCACTTT.

This clone has a handful of counts. This rearrangement joins TRBV2 to TRBJ2-2; no reliable D call. Between the trimmed V and J ends, which lost 10 bases and 0 bases, there was a span of 21 bases. Germline-derived CDR1 and CDR2 are SNHLY and FYNNEI. This CDR3 is 17 amino acids long. CDR3 residues: CAIFTRHSDANTGELFF. CDR3 nucleotide sequence: TGTGCCATTTTTACGAGACACTCCGACGCGAACACCGGGGAGCTGTTTTTT.

This chain connects TRBV19 to TRBJ1-1, with D perhaps TRBD1 (6 bases). Germline loops: CDR1 LNHDA, CDR2 SQIVND (reference sequence). V lost 5 bases and J lost 3, with 13 bases in between. The CDR3 consists of 14 residues. CDR3 DNA: TGTGCCAGTAGTCCACGCCAGGGGCACACTGAAGCTTTCTTT. The encoded protein is CASSPRQGHTEAFF. Filled out from reference TRBV19 and TRBJ1-1, the complete variable domain reads DGGITQSPKYLFRKEGQNVTLSCEQNLNHDAMYWYRQDPGQGLRLIYYSQIVNDFQKGDIAEGYSVSREKKESFPLTVTSAQKNPTAFYLCASSPRQGHTEAFFGQGTRLTVV.

The chain carries TRBV4-1 and TRBJ2-2; D is undetermined. The CDR3 loop spans 15 amino acids. Germline CDR1 reads MGHRA; CDR2 reads YSYEKL. V lost 2 bases to trimming and J lost 2 bases, with 9 bases between them. The CDR3 nucleotides read TGCGCCAGCAGCCAACGAACAGACAACACCGGGGAGCTGTTTTTT. Translation: CASSQRTDNTGELFF.

This clone was seen once. The V call is TRBV5-6, the J call TRBJ2-5; weak D call: TRBD2 (5 bases). With 4 bases removed from V and 3 bases from J, the gap between germline ends came to 13 bases. Germline CDR1 SGHDT, CDR2 YYEEEE. This CDR3 is 14 amino acids long. The CDR3 DNA reads as TGTGCCAGCAGCACCCCGACCGGGGAAGAGACCCAGTACTTC. Protein product: CASSTPTGEETQYF.

This clone was observed a single time. The chain couples TRBV25-1 to TRBJ1-2, with D unclear. The V end was cut by 2 bases, the J end by 5 bases, with 9 bases between. Per the germline V gene, CDR1 is MGHDK and CDR2 is SYGVNS. The CDR3 sequence is 13 residues long. CDR3 nucleotides: TGTGCCAGCAGTGAAAATACGGATTATGGCTACACCTTC. Translated: CASSENTDYGYTF.

The V gene is TRBV2, the J gene TRBJ1-5; D is perhaps TRBD1 (6 bases). V shed 5 bases and J shed 2 bases, with 10 bases lying between them. Germline V gives CDR1 SNHLY, CDR2 FYNNEI. CDR3 size: 14 residues. The CDR3 coding sequence is TGTGCCAGCAGTCCTGAGGGGGGCAATCAGCCCCAGCATTTT. Protein: CASSPEGGNQPQHF.

This chain links TRBV9 with TRBJ2-7; D remains ambiguous. The CDR3 runs 13 residues. Between the trimmed V and J ends, which lost 0 bases and 3 bases, there was a span of 7 bases. Germline CDR1 SGDLS, CDR2 YYNGEE. CDR3 amino acids: CASSVAEYYEQYF. The CDR3 nucleotides are TGTGCCAGCAGCGTAGCGGAATACTACGAGCAGTACTTC.

The chain combines TRBV18 with TRBJ1-2; tentative D call: TRBD1 (5 bases). Germline lookup yields CDR1 KGHSH and CDR2 LQKENI. CDR3 length: 15 amino acids. The ends were cut back, 1 base at V and 0 bases at J, with 9 bases in the middle. As DNA, the CDR3 is TGTGCCAGCTCACCACGAGGACATCCTAACTATGGCTACACCTTC. This encodes CASSPRGHPNYGYTF.

This clone was counted once. The chain couples TRBV6-5 to TRBJ2-1, with 9 positions matching TRBD2. The trim removed 4 bases at V and 8 bases at J, leaving 6 bases unmatched. The CDR3 spans 14 residues. Germline lookup yields CDR1 MNHEY and CDR2 SVGAGI. Here the CDR3 reads CASSFTSGWYEQFF. CDR3 in DNA: TGTGCCAGCAGTTTTACTAGCGGGTGGTATGAGCAGTTCTTC.

The CDR3 nucleotides read TGTGCCGTCCCGGGAGGACTAGCGGGGGAGATCTCCTACAATGAGCAGTTCTTC. Translation gives CAVPGGLAGEISYNEQFF. The chain carries TRBV2 and TRBJ2-1, with TRBD2 matching over 13 bases. In germline, CDR1 is SNHLY, CDR2 FYNNEI. The CDR3 length is 18 residues. With 11 bases clipped from V and 0 bases from J, the junction kept 13 bases outside the gene matches.

The CDR3 is CASSSNRAATEAFF. CDR3 DNA sequence: TGTGCCAGCAGTTCAAACAGGGCTGCCACTGAAGCTTTCTTT. The V gene is TRBV2, the J gene TRBJ1-1, with D perhaps matching TRBD1 (6 bases). Germline V gene lookup returns CDR1 SNHLY and CDR2 FYNNEI. The ends were cut back, 5 bases at V and 4 bases at J, with 14 bases in the middle. The CDR3 is made up of 14 amino acids. The full variable domain, with the rest looked up from reference TRBV2 and TRBJ1-1, is EPEVTQTPSHQVTQMGQEVILRCVPISNHLYFYWYRQILGQKVEFLVSFYNNEISEKSEIFDDQFSVERPDGSNFTLKIRSTKLEDSAMYFCASSSNRAATEAFFGQGTRLTVV.

The chain is built from TRBV6-5 and TRBJ1-1, with D possibly TRBD1 on 5 matching bases. Trimming removed 4 bases at V and 11 bases at J, with 11 bases between. Germline assignment: CDR1 MNHEY and CDR2 SVGAGI. This CDR3 contains 11 residues. The CDR3 protein is CASSLGQEAFF. In DNA form, the CDR3 reads TGTGCCAGCAGTTTAGGACAAGAGGCTTTCTTT.

Here the CDR3 reads CASTLFSGAYGYTF. The DNA for the CDR3 is TGTGCCAGCACCCTTTTTTCAGGGGCCTATGGCTACACCTTC. The rearrangement links TRBV7-2 to TRBJ1-2, with D possibly matching TRBD1 (6 bases). The V gene lost 7 bases and the J gene lost 4 bases, with 16 bases spanning the gap. Germline CDR1 is SGHTA and CDR2 is FQGNSA. The CDR3 is made up of 14 amino acids.

The chain has TRBV7-2 and TRBJ1-6; D might be TRBD1 (6 bases). Germline lookup yields CDR1 SGHTA and CDR2 FQGNSA. This CDR3 spans 15 amino acids. Trimming pared 2 bases from V and 8 bases from J, leaving 13 bases between. This CDR3 reads CASSLKRQGYSPLHF. The CDR3 DNA follows: TGTGCCAGCAGCTTAAAGCGGCAGGGGTATTCACCCCTCCACTTT.

The J gene is TRBJ2-1, the V gene TRBV7-3, with 9 bases that match TRBD2. Losses at the gene ends were 5 bases for V and 10 bases for J; bases not matched to a gene: 6. Germline V lookup: CDR1 SGHTA, CDR2 FQGTGA. CDR3 length equals 13 residues. Written as DNA, the CDR3 is TGTGCCAGCAGCCCGGGACTAGCAGGCGAGCAGTTCTTC. Protein sequence: CASSPGLAGEQFF. The full variable domain, rest sourced from reference TRBV7-3 and TRBJ2-1, is GAGVSQTPSNKVTEKGKYVELRCDPISGHTALYWYRQSLGQGPEFLIYFQGTGAADDSGLPNDRFFAVRPEGSVSTLKIQRTERGDSAVYLCASSPGLAGEQFFGPGTRLTVL.

V gene TRBV4-1 combines with J gene TRBJ1-2, with D possibly matching TRBD1 (6 bases). This CDR3 spans 15 amino acids. V dropped 0 bases and J dropped 8 bases, with 16 bases sitting between them. Germline V gene sequence: CDR1 MGHRA, CDR2 YSYEKL. CDR3 sequence reads: CASSQEQGAGLGYTF. DNA for the CDR3: TGCGCCAGCAGCCAAGAACAGGGTGCGGGTTTGGGCTACACCTTC.

To note about this clone: This same CDR3 is encoded by further DNA sequences in the sample. The chain is built from TRBV10-1 and TRBJ2-3; tentatively, D is TRBD1 (5 bases). The CDR3 totals 13 residues. V was pared by 2 bases and J by 4 bases, with 7 bases between. Germline V gene sequence: CDR1 WNHNN, CDR2 SYGVQD (reference sequence). CDR3 in amino acids: CASSELGPDTQYF. The CDR3 coding sequence is TGCGCCAGCAGTGAGCTGGGGCCAGATACGCAGTATTTT.

The V gene is TRBV7-2, the J gene TRBJ2-3; tentative D call: TRBD2 (6 bases). Trimming shortened V by 5 bases and J by 2 bases, and 14 bases separated the two germline ends. The CDR3 has 15 residues. CDR1 is SGHTA and CDR2 is FQGNSA in the germline V gene. Written as DNA, the CDR3 is TGTGCCAGCAGCCTCCGGGCGGGGCCCACAGATACGCAGTATTTT. It specifies CASSLRAGPTDTQYF.

The rearrangement joins TRBV7-2 to TRBJ2-1; 7 nucleotides match TRBD2. Trimming at V came to 4 bases and at J to 0 bases, leaving 3 bases not matched to a gene. CDR1 SGHTA and CDR2 FQGNSA come from the germline V gene. The CDR3 consists of 15 residues. The CDR3 loop is CASSSGGSSYNEQFF. Here the CDR3 DNA reads TGTGCCAGCAGCTCCGGGGGGTCCTCCTACAATGAGCAGTTCTTC.

The gene calls are TRBV2 and TRBJ1-1; no firm D call. V was cut by 4 bases and J by 7 bases, with 7 bases left in between. CDR1 is SNHLY, CDR2 FYNNEI, per germline. The CDR3 runs 11 residues. This chain's CDR3 is CASSGYSEAFF. The CDR3 coding sequence is TGTGCCAGCAGTGGGTACAGTGAAGCTTTCTTT.

The rearrangement joins TRBV11-2 to TRBJ1-2; a possible D gene is TRBD1 (6 bases). The CDR3 covers 14 residues. From germline, CDR1 is SGHAT and CDR2 FQNNGV. Between the trimmed V and J ends, which lost 3 bases and 7 bases, there was a span of 15 bases. CDR3 region: CASSFGGLSGGYTF. CDR3 DNA: TGTGCCAGCAGCTTCGGGGGGCTATCGGGTGGCTACACCTTC.

The chain is built from TRBV9 and TRBJ2-7, with TRBD1 matching 9 bases. Germline CDR1 SGDLS, CDR2 YYNGEE. J was trimmed by 1 base and V by 2 bases; bases with no gene match: 1. The CDR3 is 14 residues long. CDR3 DNA sequence: TGTGCCAGCAGCGTGACAGGGGGTTCCTACGAGCAGTACTTC. This translates into CASSVTGGSYEQYF.

The chain recombines TRBV25-1 with TRBJ1-5; D is possibly TRBD1 (5 bases). The germline V gene has CDR1 MGHDK and CDR2 SYGVNS. The CDR3 consists of 13 residues. V was trimmed by 1 base and J by 6 bases, leaving 7 bases between them. In nucleotides, the CDR3 is TGTGCCAGCAGTGAATGGGGGGGTCAGCCCCAGCATTTT. Residues: CASSEWGGQPQHF.

This sequence joins TRBV7-3 and TRBJ2-2, with 10 bases identical to TRBD1. V lost 2 bases and J lost 5; bases outside the gene matches: 8. The CDR3 is made up of 17 amino acids. Germline CDR1 and CDR2: SGHTA and FQGTGA. The CDR3 spells CASSLYRDRGQTGELFF. The CDR3 DNA is TGTGCCAGCAGCTTATATCGGGACAGGGGTCAAACCGGGGAGCTGTTTTTT.

This clone has only one observation. The rearrangement uses TRBV19 and TRBJ1-3; D is unresolved. The CDR3 is 15 residues long. Germline V gives CDR1 LNHDA, CDR2 SQIVND (reference sequence). V shed 3 bases and J shed 4 bases, with 13 bases lying between them. CDR3 DNA: TGTGCCAGTAGTATCTCCCGGGGATCGGGAAACACCATATATTTT. Residues: CASSISRGSGNTIYF.